The 10 T cell receptor beta chains given below trace back to one sample, sequenced in a study of liver allograft versus peripheral blood T cells. Study in general: Comparing T cell receptor repertoires in transplanted livers with those in recipients' peripheral blood was part of the design.

A single record per CDR3 protein comes from TCRdb applying MiXCR to the reads. The data contain about 13,000 distinct CDR3 sequences, 18% of them singletons. The receptors were sampled from a human patient who had a liver transplant. Some T cells may be graft donor cells.

This clonotype has only a few counts. CDR3 residues: CSARMAGGTDTQYF. The CDR3 DNA reads TGCAGTGCTAGAATGGCAGGAGGCACAGATACGCAGTATTTT. This sequence joins TRBV20-1 and TRBJ2-3; D is unresolved. This CDR3 spans 14 amino acids. CDR1 is DFQATT, CDR2 SNEGSKA, per germline (reference sequence). Trimming cost V 2 bases and J 1 base, with 10 bases left between them.

This clonotype was seen a single time. The chain joins TRBV20-1 to TRBJ2-1; perhaps TRBD2 as D (6 bases). V lost 2 bases and J 3 bases, leaving 11 bases between the germline ends. Germline V gene data show CDR1 as DFQATT and CDR2 as SNEGSKA (reference sequence). The CDR3 sequence is 14 residues long. The CDR3 sequence: CSARKLAVYNEQFF. DNA for the CDR3: TGCAGTGCTAGAAAGTTAGCGGTCTACAATGAGCAGTTCTTC.

The chain recombines TRBV11-2 with TRBJ2-2; D is possibly TRBD2 (5 bases). CDR3 length: 12 amino acids. Trimming took off 0 bases at V and 13 bases at J, with 9 bases between the two ends. CDR1 is SGHAT, CDR2 FQNNGV, per germline. CDR3 nucleotides: TGTGCCAGCAGCTTAGATTACCGGGGGCTGTTTTTT. This codes for CASSLDYRGLFF.

This clonotype is deemed medium-sized. This rearrangement joins TRBV24-1 to TRBJ2-2; no firm D call. With 9 bases removed from V and 6 bases from J, the gap between germline ends came to 22 bases. The CDR3 sequence is 16 residues long. In germline, CDR1 is KGHDR, CDR2 SFDVKD. The chain's CDR3 is CATQHSVSGRSGELFF. In nucleotides, the CDR3 is TGTGCCACCCAGCACTCAGTCTCCGGACGGTCCGGGGAGCTGTTTTTT.

The chain recombines TRBV20-1 with TRBJ1-1, with 9 bases lining up with TRBD1. The germline V gene has CDR1 DFQATT and CDR2 SNEGSKA (reference sequence). V was pared by 1 base and J by 5 bases, with 8 bases of the junction left unmatched. The CDR3 has 15 residues. As DNA, the CDR3 is TGCAGTGCTAGAGGCCTGACAGGGGGTGGGACTGAAGCTTTCTTT. The encoded protein is CSARGLTGGGTEAFF.

Concerning this clonotype itself: It may be a read error: a sequence one base away is much more abundant. The chain uses TRBV19 and TRBJ1-5; TRBD1 agrees at 9 bases. CDR3 length: 16 residues. Unmatched junction bases numbered 10, after V lost 3 bases and J lost 7 bases. The germline gives CDR1 LNHDA, CDR2 SQIVND (reference sequence). DNA for the CDR3: TGTGCCAGTAGTATTTGGGACAGGGAAGTTGAACAGCCCCAGCATTTT. Encoded protein: CASSIWDREVEQPQHF.

About this clonotype: Since a far larger clone is one base different, this is likely a read error. The chain has TRBV5-3 and TRBJ1-2; 7 bases agree with TRBD1. TRBV5-3 is an ORF, with its function uncertain. This CDR3 has 14 residues. J lost 5 bases, V lost 2 bases, and 6 bases had no gene match. The CDR3: CARSLGGQRYGYTF. The CDR3 nucleotides read TGTGCCAGAAGCTTAGGGGGACAGAGATATGGCTACACCTTC.

The chain joins TRBV7-4 to TRBJ2-7; TRBD1 matches 12 bases. The CDR3 length is 15 residues. After removal of 4 bases from V and 2 bases from J, the junction contained 3 bases not matched to a gene. The V gene's germline CDR1 is SGHVT and CDR2 SQSDAQ. The CDR3 nucleotides read TGTGCCAGCAGCTGGGGGACAGGGGGCCCCTACGAGCAGTACTTC. It specifies CASSWGTGGPYEQYF.

The chain recombines TRBV9 with TRBJ2-7, with no clear D. This CDR3 has 10 amino acids. The V end was cut by 2 bases, the J end by 13 bases, with 10 bases between. Germline-derived CDR1 and CDR2 are SGDLS and YYNGEE. CDR3: CASSVAPLYF. The DNA for the CDR3 is TGTGCCAGCAGCGTCGCGCCGCTCTACTTC.

By frequency in the sample, this clonotype is medium-sized. CDR3 region: CASSLWAGTGQEKLFF. The CDR3 nucleotides read TGTGCCAGCAGTTTATGGGCCGGGACAGGGCAAGAAAAACTGTTTTTT. The chain carries TRBV28 and TRBJ1-4, with 9 bases that match TRBD1. In germline, CDR1 is MDHEN, CDR2 SYDVKM. J lost 8 bases, V lost 0 bases, and 7 bases had no gene match. The CDR3 runs 16 residues.